Each of the 29 T cell receptor beta chains below was sequenced from the same sample in a study of blood T cell repertoires in COVID-19. Measured with immunoSEQ multiplex PCR; TCRdb has only the in-frame clones, and not every one. The sample gives more than 300,000 clones, about 87% of which show up once; more than 1.5% is in the top ten. The sample comprised PBMCs or T cells enriched from blood (not recorded which). The source of these receptors is a middle-aged man in a cohort exposed to, infected with or recovered from COVID-19 (not recorded which).

V and J are TRBV3-1 (or the pseudogene TRBV3-2) and TRBJ1-6; TRBD1 might be the D (5 bases). This CDR3 has 14 residues. Germline values: CDR1 LGHDT, CDR2 YNNKEL (reference sequence). V was clipped by 4 bases and J by 9 bases, with 13 bases between them. CDR3 nucleotides: TGTGCCAGCAGCCCAGGGATCTTGGGTTCACCCCTCCACTTT. This sequence encodes CASSPGILGSPLHF.

As for this clone: Other DNA sequences of this sample code for an identical CDR3. The rearrangement joins TRBV18 to TRBJ2-1; 13 bases agree with TRBD2. CDR1 is KGHSH and CDR2 is LQKENI in the germline V gene. This CDR3 spans 16 amino acids. V was clipped by 3 bases and J by 4 bases; unmatched bases: 3. CDR3 sequence: CASSPGTSGTYNEQFF. CDR3 coding DNA: TGTGCCAGCTCACCCGGGACTAGCGGGACGTACAATGAGCAGTTCTTC.

The chain uses TRBV21-1 and TRBJ2-3; TRBD1 is the table's D call, not checked against the DNA. TRBV21-1 is annotated as a pseudogene. The CDR3 consists of 18 residues. CDR3: CASSKGPDRRESTDTQYF. The CDR3 DNA reads as TGTGCCAGCAGCAAAGGCCCGGACAGGAGGGAGAGCACAGATACGCAGTATTTT.

This chain joins TRBV4-1 and TRBJ1-5; the match to TRBD1 covers 9 bases. Per germline, CDR1 MGHRA and CDR2 YSYEKL. The CDR3 is made up of 17 amino acids. Trimming removed 5 bases from V and 1 base from J; junction bases left unmatched: 9. CDR3 coding DNA: TGCGCCAGCAGCACCCAATTGGGGACAGGGAGCAATCAGCCCCAGCATTTT. It codes for CASSTQLGTGSNQPQHF.

The chain joins TRBV19 to TRBJ2-2, with TRBD2 matching over 11 bases. Germline CDR1 reads LNHDA; CDR2 reads SQIVND (reference sequence). V gave up 8 bases and J gave up 5 bases; unmatched junction bases: 16. CDR3 size: 18 residues. CDR3 in amino acids: CASLGRVHGLAGTGELFF. Here the CDR3 DNA reads TGTGCCAGTCTGGGCAGGGTCCACGGACTAGCGGGTACCGGGGAGCTGTTTTTT.

This chain joins TRBV9 and TRBJ2-1, with 14 positions matching TRBD2. V lost 3 bases, J lost 0 bases, and 5 bases stayed unmatched. The CDR3 covers 18 residues. The V gene's germline CDR1 is SGDLS and CDR2 YYNGEE. The CDR3 sequence is CASSARTSGRSSYNEQFF. CDR3 DNA sequence: TGTGCCAGCAGCGCCCGGACTAGCGGGAGGAGCTCCTACAATGAGCAGTTCTTC.

CDR3 sequence: CASSQDNLGHNSPLHF. The CDR3 DNA follows: TGTGCCAGCAGCCAAGATAATCTGGGCCACAATTCACCCCTCCACTTT. The chain employs TRBV4-2 and TRBJ1-6; D is unresolved. Trimming stripped 0 bases from V and 7 bases from J, with 13 bases between. The CDR3 spans 16 residues. CDR1 LGHNA and CDR2 YNFKEQ come from the germline V gene.

The DNA for the CDR3 is TGTGCCAGTAGTAACGACTCCCGGGTCTTCTATGGCTACACCTTC. Protein sequence: CASSNDSRVFYGYTF. The J gene is TRBJ1-2, the V gene TRBV19, with D unclear. Per the germline V gene, CDR1 is LNHDA and CDR2 is SQIVND (reference sequence). Deletions cut 4 bases from V and 4 bases from J, with 16 bases between. The CDR3 sequence is 15 residues long.

There are a few counts of this clone. The rearrangement uses TRBV5-5 and TRBJ2-7, with 7 bases lining up with TRBD1. V dropped 0 bases and J dropped 4; count of bases not matched to a gene: 7. Germline V gene sequence: CDR1 SGHKS, CDR2 YYEKEE (reference sequence). The CDR3 covers 15 residues. CDR3 coding DNA: TGTGCCAGCAGCTTGGGTCCGGGACAGCAATACGAGCAGTACTTC. Translation: CASSLGPGQQYEQYF.

The rearrangement joins TRBV7-2 to TRBJ2-1, with TRBD2 matching over 7 bases. Germline CDR1 and CDR2: SGHTA and FQGNSA. The trim removed 6 bases at V and 3 bases at J, leaving 5 bases unmatched. This CDR3 spans 14 amino acids. In DNA form, the CDR3 reads TGTGCCAGCAGGAAACTAGCGATCTACAATGAGCAGTTCTTC. It yields the protein CASRKLAIYNEQFF.

The V gene is TRBV7-2, the J gene TRBJ2-5; TRBD1 matches 9 bases. The CDR3 totals 13 residues. V shed 5 bases and J 6 bases; nucleotides not matched to a gene: 4. Germline lookup yields CDR1 SGHTA and CDR2 FQGNSA. The DNA of the CDR3 is TGTGCCAGCAGCCCCGGGACAGGGAAGACCCAGTACTTC. Protein sequence: CASSPGTGKTQYF. Complete variable domain (other parts from reference TRBV7-2 and TRBJ2-5): GAGVSQSPSNKVTEKGKDVELRCDPISGHTALYWYRQSLGQGLEFLIYFQGNSAPDKSGLPSDRFSAERTGGSVSTLTIQRTQQEDSAVYLCASSPGTGKTQYFGPGTRLLVL.

This chain uses TRBV10-1 with TRBJ1-5; D remains unclear. With 6 bases removed from V and 1 base from J, the gap between germline ends came to 10 bases. Germline V CDR1 and CDR2: WNHNN, SYGVQD (reference sequence). The CDR3 has 14 amino acids. The CDR3 loop reads CASSPRGSNQPQHF. The DNA for the CDR3 is TGCGCCAGCAGCCCTCGAGGGAGCAATCAGCCCCAGCATTTT.

The chain joins TRBV18 to TRBJ2-7; 7 nucleotides match TRBD2. Per germline, CDR1 KGHSH and CDR2 LQKENI. After removal of 4 bases from V and 2 bases from J, the junction contained 8 bases not matched to a gene. The CDR3 spans 15 residues. The CDR3 bases are TGTGCCAGCTCACAGGATAGCGGGCGACCCTACGAGCAGTACTTC. Its protein product is CASSQDSGRPYEQYF.

This sequence joins TRBV5-4 and TRBJ2-1; 8 bases map to TRBD1. V lost 4 bases, J lost 0 bases, and 6 bases stayed unmatched. This CDR3 is built from 16 residues. CDR1 and CDR2 (germline): SGHNT, YYREEE (reference sequence). The CDR3 reads CASSPTGALSYNEQFF. DNA for the CDR3: TGTGCCAGCAGCCCGACAGGGGCTCTCTCCTACAATGAGCAGTTCTTC.

CDR3: CASSISGPGLAVSYNEQFF. The DNA of the CDR3 is TGTGCCAGTAGTATTTCAGGACCCGGACTAGCCGTCTCCTACAATGAGCAGTTCTTC. This chain connects TRBV19 to TRBJ2-1; 8 nucleotides align to TRBD2. Germline-derived CDR1 and CDR2 are LNHDA and SQIVND (reference sequence). This CDR3 is built from 19 residues. Trimming removed 3 bases from V and 0 bases from J; junction bases left unmatched: 13.

The V call is TRBV7-9, the J call TRBJ1-1; 8 bases match TRBD1. V lost 3 bases and J lost 0; bases outside the gene matches: 3. The CDR3 is 15 residues long. CDR1 SEHNR and CDR2 FQNEAQ come from the germline V gene (reference sequence). CDR3 sequence: CASSFLTGVNTEAFF. The CDR3 DNA follows: TGTGCCAGCAGCTTCCTGACAGGGGTGAACACTGAAGCTTTCTTT. Looking up the rest from reference TRBV7-9 and TRBJ1-1 gives the full variable domain: DTGVSQNPRHKITKRGQNVTFRCDPISEHNRLYWYRQTLGQGPEFLTYFQNEAQLEKSRLLSDRFSAERPKGSFSTLEIQRTEQGDSAMYLCASSFLTGVNTEAFFGQGTRLTVV.

This chain connects TRBV10-2 to TRBJ2-7; TRBD1 matches 10 bases. Germline V gene sequence: CDR1 WSHSY, CDR2 SAAADI. The CDR3 runs 14 residues. Trimming removed 5 bases from V and 5 bases from J; junction bases left unmatched: 6. The CDR3 nucleotides read TGCGCCAGCAGTCCCGGGGGGACAGGGGACGAGCAGTACTTC. Its translation: CASSPGGTGDEQYF.

This sequence joins TRBV7-2 and TRBJ1-5; 8 bases fit TRBD1. The V gene end was trimmed by 5 bases and the J gene end by 6 bases; junction bases not matched to a gene: 9. Germline CDR1 reads SGHTA; CDR2 reads FQGNSA. The CDR3 loop spans 15 amino acids. This chain's CDR3 is CASSVAVDRGQPQHF. Here the CDR3 DNA reads TGTGCCAGCAGCGTGGCAGTCGACAGGGGTCAGCCCCAGCATTTT.

The chain joins TRBV21-1 to TRBJ2-1; the listed D gene, TRBD2, was not tested against the DNA. TRBV21-1 is labeled a pseudogene. CDR3 length: 18 residues. In DNA form, the CDR3 reads TGTGCCAGCAGCAAAATCGGGACTAGCGGGAGGTCGGGCAATGAGCAGTTCTTC. Translated, it gives CASSKIGTSGRSGNEQFF.

V is TRBV18 and J is TRBJ1-4, with D uncertain. Germline CDR1 KGHSH, CDR2 LQKENI. The CDR3 length is 15 residues. Trimming took off 0 bases at V and 8 bases at J, with 13 bases between the two ends. The CDR3 nucleotides read TGTGCCAGCTCACCACCGGGAGGGTACGGGGAAAAACTGTTTTTT. It yields the protein CASSPPGGYGEKLFF.

The chain employs TRBV19 and TRBJ1-2; 7 nucleotides line up with TRBD1. Germline CDR1 is LNHDA and CDR2 is SQIVND (reference sequence). Unmatched junction bases numbered 4, after V lost 3 bases and J lost 6 bases. CDR3 size: 13 residues. CDR3 loop: CASSIATGDGYTF. In DNA, the CDR3 is TGTGCCAGTAGTATTGCCACAGGGGATGGCTACACCTTC. The whole variable domain, filled in from reference TRBV19 and TRBJ1-2, reads DGGITQSPKYLFRKEGQNVTLSCEQNLNHDAMYWYRQDPGQGLRLIYYSQIVNDFQKGDIAEGYSVSREKKESFPLTVTSAQKNPTAFYLCASSIATGDGYTFGSGTRLTVV.

In regard to this clone: The same CDR3 can be traced to other DNA sequences in this sample. The V call is TRBV5-4, the J call TRBJ2-3; 8 bases match TRBD2. CDR3 length equals 15 residues. The trim removed 0 bases at V and 1 base at J, leaving 1 base unmatched. CDR1 and CDR2 (germline): SGHNT, YYREEE (reference sequence). CDR3 loop: CASSLAGGGTDTQYF. In DNA form, the CDR3 reads TGTGCCAGCAGCTTGGCGGGAGGGGGCACAGATACGCAGTATTTT. The variable domain in full, with the rest retrieved from reference TRBV5-4 and TRBJ2-3, is ETGVTQSPTHLIKTRGQQVTLRCSSQSGHNTVSWYQQALGQGPQFIFQYYREEENGRGNFPPRFSGLQFPNYSSELNVNALELDDSALYLCASSLAGGGTDTQYFGPGTRLTVL.

The chain recombines TRBV6-2 or TRBV6-3 with TRBJ2-7, with D hard to call. Between the trimmed V and J ends, which lost 5 bases and 0 bases, there was a span of 5 bases. The CDR3 is 12 residues long. The germline V gene encodes CDR1 MNHEY and CDR2 SVGEGT. The CDR3 DNA sequence: TGTGCCAGCAGTAGAGGCTCCTACGAGCAGTACTTC. This encodes CASSRGSYEQYF.

This chain connects TRBV29-1 to TRBJ1-4; TRBD1 might be the D (5 bases). This CDR3 is built from 12 residues. Trimming pared 6 bases from V and 6 bases from J, leaving 11 bases between. Germline V gene data show CDR1 as SQVTM and CDR2 as ANQGSEA. This chain's CDR3 is CSVGHGYEKLFF. CDR3 bases: TGCAGCGTCGGACATGGCTATGAAAAACTGTTTTTT. The variable domain in full, with the rest retrieved from reference TRBV29-1 and TRBJ1-4, is SAVISQKPSRDICQRGTSLTIQCQVDSQVTMMFWYRQQPGQSLTLIATANQGSEATYESGFVIDKFPISRPNLTFSTLTVSNMSPEDSSIYLCSVGHGYEKLFFGSGTQLSVL.

This clone was counted a single time. This chain joins TRBV7-2 and TRBJ1-2; perhaps TRBD1 as D (6 bases). The CDR3 covers 14 residues. In germline, CDR1 is SGHTA, CDR2 FQGNSA. V was trimmed by 8 bases and J by 3 bases, leaving 16 bases between them. The CDR3 DNA is TGTGCCAGCCGATTCGGAACAGGGTACTATGGCTACACCTTC. Residues: CASRFGTGYYGYTF.

This sequence joins TRBV20-1 and TRBJ1-1, with a possible D match to TRBD1 (6 bases). Germline CDR1 reads DFQATT; CDR2 reads SNEGSKA (reference sequence). Between the trimmed V and J ends, which lost 5 bases and 4 bases, there was a span of 8 bases. The CDR3 has 11 amino acids. In DNA, the CDR3 is TGCAGTGCTCCCAGGGGCACTGAAGCTTTCTTT. Protein: CSAPRGTEAFF.

The chain has TRBV6-5 and TRBJ2-3; 10 nucleotides agree with TRBD2. The trim removed 6 bases at V and 6 bases at J, leaving 6 bases unmatched. The CDR3 consists of 14 residues. In germline, CDR1 is MNHEY, CDR2 SVGAGI. CDR3 in amino acids: CASRQAGGWDTQYF. The CDR3 DNA follows: TGTGCCAGCAGGCAAGCGGGAGGGTGGGATACGCAGTATTTT.

The V call is TRBV3-1 (or the pseudogene TRBV3-2), the J call TRBJ1-6, with TRBD1 matching 9 bases. The V gene end was trimmed by 4 bases and the J gene end by 11 bases; junction bases not matched to a gene: 6. Germline loops: CDR1 LGHDT, CDR2 YNNKEL (reference sequence). The CDR3 sequence is 14 residues long. For the CDR3, the DNA is TGTGCCAGCAGCCCGGGACAGGGACTACCACCCCTCCACTTT. Protein product: CASSPGQGLPPLHF.

The chain uses TRBV28 and TRBJ1-2, with D possibly TRBD1 on 6 matching bases. V gave up 6 bases and J gave up 2 bases, with 10 bases separating them. The CDR3 is made up of 13 amino acids. Germline CDR1 and CDR2: MDHEN and SYDVKM. The CDR3 sequence: CASRNDRNYGYTF. In DNA, the CDR3 is TGTGCCAGCAGGAACGACAGGAACTATGGCTACACCTTC.